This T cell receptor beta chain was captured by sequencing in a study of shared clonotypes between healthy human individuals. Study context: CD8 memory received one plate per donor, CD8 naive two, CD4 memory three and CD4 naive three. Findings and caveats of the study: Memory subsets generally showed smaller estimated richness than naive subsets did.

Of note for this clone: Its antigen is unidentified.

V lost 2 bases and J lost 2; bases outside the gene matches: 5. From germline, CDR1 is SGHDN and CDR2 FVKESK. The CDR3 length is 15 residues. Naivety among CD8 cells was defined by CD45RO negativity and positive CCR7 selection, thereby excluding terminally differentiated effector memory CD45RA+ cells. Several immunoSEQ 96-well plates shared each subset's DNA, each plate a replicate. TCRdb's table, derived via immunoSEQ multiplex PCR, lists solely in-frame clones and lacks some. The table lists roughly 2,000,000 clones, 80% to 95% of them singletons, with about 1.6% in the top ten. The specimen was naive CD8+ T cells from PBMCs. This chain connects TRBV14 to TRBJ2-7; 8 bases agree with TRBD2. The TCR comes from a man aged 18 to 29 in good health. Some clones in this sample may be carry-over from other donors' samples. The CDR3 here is CASSQPSGFPYEQYF. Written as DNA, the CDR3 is TGTGCCAGCAGCCAACCTAGCGGGTTTCCCTACGAGCAGTACTTC.